This is a list of T cell receptor beta chains from one sample in a study of control samples from healthy donors and cancer patients. Clones were sequenced by immunoSEQ multiplex PCR, and TCRdb holds only the in-frame ones, with some missing. This table has roughly 90,000 clones, almost 85% appearing once. The sequenced material came from blood. The receptors were gathered from a woman aged 60 to 75 in good health. Both conserved end residues are part of each CDR3. A D gene is named only where the DNA matches it firmly. For some rows the clone size is stated as once, few or many, or as a class when expanded; others skip it.

-,-,TRBJ1-1,TRBV6-1,TGTGCCAGCAGTGACCCGAACAGGGACATAAAAGCTTTCTTT,CASSDPNRDIKAFF
-,once,TRBJ1-5,TRBV19,TGTGCCAGTACGGGCAGGGGAACCAATCAGCCCCAGCATTTT,CASTGRGTNQPQHF
TRBD2,-,TRBJ2-1,TRBV6-4,TGTGCCAGCGCGAAGTCCGGGACTAGCGGGATTAATGAGCAGTTCTTC,CASAKSGTSGINEQFF
-,-,TRBJ1-2,TRBV6-4,TGTGCCAGCAGTGACTCTTATGGCTACACCTTC,CASSDSYGYTF
-,few,TRBJ2-1,TRBV18,TGTGCCAGCTCACCCGAGGCCTACAATGAGCAGTTCTTC,CASSPEAYNEQFF
-,-,TRBJ1-2,TRBV19,TGTGCCAGTACCCGGGGGCGGGATGTTTATGGCTACACCTTC,CASTRGRDVYGYTF
-,-,TRBJ1-4,TRBV27,TGTGCCAGCAGTTCCGACACACGGGGTGAAAAACTGTTTTTT,CASSSDTRGEKLFF
-,-,TRBJ1-2,TRBV2,TGTGCCAGCAGTGAGATTTGGACGGGCTATGGCTACACCTTC,CASSEIWTGYGYTF
TRBD1,-,TRBJ2-7,TRBV5-1,TGCGCCAGCAGCCAAATCCCCGGGACAGGGGGCTACGAGCAGTACTTC,CASSQIPGTGGYEQYF
TRBD2,-,TRBJ2-1,TRBV11-3,TGTGCCAGCAGTTCGGATACTAGCGGGGTGGGCAATGAGCAGTTCTTC,CASSSDTSGVGNEQFF
TRBD2,once,TRBJ2-1,TRBV24-1,TGTGCCACCAGTGACCCAGCGGGAGTCTACAATGAGCAGTTCTTC,CATSDPAGVYNEQFF
TRBD2,-,TRBJ2-7,TRBV20-1,TGCAGTGCTAGTGATGAGGGAGGGCAATCTTACGAGCAGTACTTC,CSASDEGGQSYEQYF
-,few,TRBJ1-3,TRBV6-5,TGTGCCAGCAGGGACGATACGGGGAACACCATATATTTT,CASRDDTGNTIYF
-,-,TRBJ1-2,TRBV2,TGTGCCAGCAGTGAGAACTCGGGACAAGGGAATGGCTACACCTTC,CASSENSGQGNGYTF
-,-,TRBJ1-2,TRBV19,TGTGCCAGTACCCGCTCGGGGAGTGACTATGGCTACACCTTC,CASTRSGSDYGYTF
-,-,TRBJ1-2,TRBV19,TGTGCCAGTAGTCGGGACCCCTCCGCTAACTATGGCTACACCTTC,CASSRDPSANYGYTF
-,-,TRBJ1-1,TRBV7-2,TGTGCCAGCAGCACGGGGGCAGATAACACTGAAGCTTTCTTT,CASSTGADNTEAFF
TRBD2,-,TRBJ2-1,TRBV2,TGTGCCAGCAGTGAGTCCGGGACTAGCGGGAAAAATGAGCAGTTCTTC,CASSESGTSGKNEQFF
TRBD1,-,TRBJ1-4,TRBV19,TGTGCCAGTAGAGAACAGGGGGCGGAAAAACTGTTTTTT,CASREQGAEKLFF
TRBD1,-,TRBJ1-6,TRBV12-3/TRBV12-4,TGTGCCAGCAGGGGACAGGGGAATTCACCCCTCCACTTT,CASRGQGNSPLHF
TRBD1,few,TRBJ1-1,TRBV5-5,TGTGCCAGCAGCTTAACCGGGACAGCCCGCCATGAAGCTTTCTTT,CASSLTGTARHEAFF
-,-,TRBJ1-5,TRBV28,TGTGCCACCTCCTCGGCTTATAGCAATCAGCCCCAGCATTTT,CATSSAYSNQPQHF
TRBD1,-,TRBJ2-3,TRBV5-1,TGCGCCAGCAGCCTCCAAGTGACAGGGGGCGGCACAGATACGCAGTATTTT,CASSLQVTGGGTDTQYF
TRBD2,once,TRBJ2-1,TRBV18,TGTGCCAGCTCACCAAGACTAGCGGGGGACAATGAGCAGTTCTTC,CASSPRLAGDNEQFF
TRBD1,-,TRBJ2-2,TRBV28,TGTGCCAGCAGGACGCGGACAGGGCTTTCCGGGGAGCTGTTTTTT,CASRTRTGLSGELFF
-,-,TRBJ2-5,TRBV20-1,TGCAGTGCTAGTGGTCAGGGAGGAGAGACCCAGTACTTC,CSASGQGGETQYF
TRBD2,-,TRBJ2-7,TRBV5-1,TGCGCCAGCAGCTCGACTAGCGGGGATTACGAGCAGTACTTC,CASSSTSGDYEQYF
-,-,TRBJ2-5,TRBV15,TGTGCCACCAGCAGAGACCCCGGGGAGACCCAGTACTTC,CATSRDPGETQYF
-,-,TRBJ2-1,TRBV9,TGTGCCAGCAGCGTAGTTGGTGGGGGGGCCCATGAGCAGTTCTTC,CASSVVGGGAHEQFF
-,-,TRBJ1-5,TRBV10-3,TGTGCCACCTCGGACGGGGACAATCAGCCCCAGCATTTT,CATSDGDNQPQHF
TRBD1,-,TRBJ2-1,TRBV2,TGTGCCAGCAGGGGGGACAGAGTACACAATGAGCAGTTCTTC,CASRGDRVHNEQFF
-,-,TRBJ2-3,TRBV24-1,TGTGCCACCAGTGCACAGGTCACAGATACGCAGTATTTT,CATSAQVTDTQYF